This is a list of T cell receptor beta chains from one sample in a study of post-analysis software for immune sequencing data. Each CDR3 protein is one row after TCRdb ran MiXCR on the PCR reads. The sample has roughly 800,000 distinct CDR3 sequences; around 46% are singletons. The sequencing sample was made of blood. Receptors were obtained from a girl aged 10 to 17 with multiple sclerosis. Each CDR3 is given with its conserved first and last residue. A D gene is named only where the DNA matches it firmly. Clone size is given for some rows only: seen once, a few or many times, or a class if the clone is expanded.

J gene,V gene,clone size,D gene,CDR3 protein,CDR3 DNA
TRBJ2-5,TRBV9,NA,TRBD2,CASSVDEVAGPQETQYF,TGTGCCAGCAGCGTAGATGAGGTAGCGGGGCCCCAAGAGACCCAGTACTTC
TRBJ2-6,TRBV4-3,few,TRBD1,CASSQVRQGYSGANVLTF,TGCGCCAGCAGCCAAGTCAGACAGGGATACTCTGGGGCCAACGTCCTGACTTTC
TRBJ1-1,TRBV7-9,NA,NA,CASSLTVITEAFF,TGTGCCAGCAGCTTAACGGTGATCACTGAAGCTTTCTTT
TRBJ2-3,TRBV5-1,NA,TRBD2,CASSWAGGPDTQYF,TGCGCCAGCAGCTGGGCGGGAGGGCCAGATACGCAGTATTTT
TRBJ2-7,TRBV12-3/TRBV12-4,NA,NA,CASSLSRDHYEQYF,TGTGCCAGCAGTTTATCGCGGGACCATTACGAGCAGTACTTC
TRBJ2-3,TRBV15,NA,TRBD2,CAASTMTSGSDTQYF,TGTGCCGCCAGCACGATGACTAGCGGGAGTGATACGCAGTATTTT
TRBJ2-7,TRBV4-2,many,NA,CASSQDPDSSYEQYF,TGTGCCAGCAGCCAAGATCCGGACAGCTCCTACGAGCAGTACTTC
TRBJ2-7,TRBV4-2,few,NA,CASSPEQGGYEQYF,TGTGCCAGCAGCCCGGAACAGGGCGGGTACGAGCAGTACTTC
TRBJ2-4,TRBV20-1,NA,TRBD2,CSARTGTSGRRNIQYF,TGCAGTGCTAGGACCGGGACTAGCGGGAGGAGGAACATTCAGTACTTC
TRBJ2-1,TRBV12-3/TRBV12-4,NA,TRBD2,CASSSTAGVFGNEQFF,TGTGCCAGCAGTTCCACAGCGGGAGTTTTTGGGAATGAGCAGTTCTTC
TRBJ1-1,TRBV3-1,many,TRBD1,CASSLQGVGTEAFF,TGTGCCAGCAGCCTACAGGGGGTGGGCACTGAAGCTTTCTTT
TRBJ2-7,TRBV20-1,many,TRBD2,CSARLAGAYEQYF,TGCAGTGCTAGACTAGCGGGTGCCTACGAGCAGTACTTC
TRBJ1-3,TRBV15,once,NA,CATSRDAADTRGNTIYF,TGTGCCACCAGCAGAGATGCGGCCGATACGAGGGGAAACACCATATATTTT
TRBJ2-3,TRBV6-1,NA,TRBD1,CASSERGQGIGTRSDTQYF,TGTGCCAGCAGTGAAAGGGGACAGGGGATTGGGACTAGGTCAGATACGCAGTATTTT
TRBJ2-1,TRBV12-3/TRBV12-4,NA,TRBD2,CASSLKIVAGYNEQFF,TGTGCCAGCAGTTTAAAGATAGTAGCGGGCTACAATGAGCAGTTCTTC
TRBJ2-1,TRBV20-1,NA,TRBD2,CSALGFGSGSTNEQFF,TGCAGTGCTTTGGGTTTCGGTAGCGGGAGTACAAATGAGCAGTTCTTC
TRBJ2-7,TRBV27,few,TRBD1,CASSSRGLRGYEQYF,TGTGCCAGCAGTTCCAGGGGGCTCCGTGGCTACGAGCAGTACTTC
TRBJ2-3,TRBV20-1,few,TRBD1,CSASPGGLTDTQYF,TGCAGTGCTAGCCCAGGGGGCTTAACAGATACGCAGTATTTT
TRBJ2-3,TRBV7-8,NA,NA,CASSREALASTDTQYF,TGTGCCAGCAGCCGAGAAGCACTAGCATCGACAGATACGCAGTATTTT
TRBJ1-1,TRBV9,NA,TRBD1,CASSVVAGGWGTVNTEAFF,TGTGCCAGCAGCGTAGTAGCAGGGGGATGGGGCACTGTGAACACTGAAGCTTTCTTT
TRBJ2-1,TRBV7-9,NA,NA,CASREAGTNEQFF,TGTGCCAGCAGGGAGGCAGGAACCAATGAGCAGTTCTTC
TRBJ2-7,TRBV7-9,NA,NA,CASSLFPGPSYEQYF,TGTGCCAGCAGCTTGTTTCCAGGGCCCTCCTACGAGCAGTACTTC
TRBJ2-2,TRBV12-3/TRBV12-4,NA,TRBD1,CASSTRQGVDGELFF,TGTGCCAGCAGTACCCGACAGGGGGTCGACGGGGAGCTGTTTTTT
TRBJ1-2,TRBV20-1,few,TRBD1,CSARDHRTGDGYTF,TGCAGTGCTAGAGATCATAGGACAGGGGATGGCTACACCTTC
TRBJ2-1,TRBV28,NA,NA,CASKDFPAPTYNEQFF,TGTGCCAGCAAGGACTTCCCAGCCCCTACTTACAATGAGCAGTTCTTC
TRBJ2-3,TRBV27,few,NA,CASHNRYRERTDTQYF,TGTGCCAGCCATAATAGATACAGGGAACGGACAGATACGCAGTATTTT
TRBJ2-5,TRBV20-1,NA,TRBD2,CSAQGASGSQETQYF,TGCAGTGCCCAGGGGGCTAGCGGGAGCCAAGAGACCCAGTACTTC
TRBJ2-7,TRBV5-1,NA,NA,CASREVASVYEQYF,TGCGCCAGCAGAGAGGTGGCTAGCGTCTACGAGCAGTACTTC
TRBJ2-4,TRBV20-1,few,NA,CSARGKGETAKNIQYF,TGCAGTGCTAGGGGCAAAGGGGAGACAGCCAAAAACATTCAGTACTTC
TRBJ1-2,TRBV30,NA,NA,CAWTNNYGYTF,TGTGCCTGGACCAATAACTATGGCTACACCTTC
TRBJ2-5,TRBV20-1,few,NA,CSATADAGRQETQYF,TGCAGTGCTACCGCGGATGCGGGACGGCAAGAGACCCAGTACTTC
TRBJ1-3,TRBV7-9,NA,NA,CASSHTGTPGNTIYF,TGTGCCAGCAGTCACACCGGGACACCTGGAAACACCATATATTTT
TRBJ1-2,TRBV12-3/TRBV12-4,few,TRBD1,CASSPTGNGYTF,TGTGCCAGCAGCCCGACAGGGAATGGCTACACCTTC
TRBJ2-3,TRBV29-1,NA,NA,CSSDDLRELTDTQYF,TGCAGCAGTGATGACCTAAGAGAATTAACAGATACGCAGTATTTT
TRBJ1-5,TRBV6-1,few,TRBD1,CASSNPGTGGVGGNQPQHF,TGTGCCAGCAGTAATCCCGGGACAGGGGGCGTGGGGGGCAATCAGCCCCAGCATTTT
TRBJ2-1,TRBV28,NA,NA,CASSLMGEGNEQFF,TGTGCCAGCAGTTTAATGGGTGAGGGCAATGAGCAGTTCTTC
TRBJ2-5,TRBV24-1,NA,NA,CATSDDKMGHETQYF,TGTGCCACCAGTGATGATAAGATGGGGCATGAGACCCAGTACTTC
TRBJ2-7,TRBV7-8,NA,TRBD2,CASSSSWAGATYNEQYF,TGTGCCAGCAGCTCTTCCTGGGCGGGAGCCACCTACAATGAGCAGTACTTC
TRBJ2-7,TRBV5-1,NA,TRBD2,CASSLVSLAGLSYEQYF,TGCGCCAGCAGCTTGGTCTCGCTAGCGGGATTATCCTACGAGCAGTACTTC
TRBJ2-3,TRBV9,NA,NA,CASSAHHGDTQYF,TGTGCCAGCAGCGCACACCACGGGGATACGCAGTATTTT
TRBJ2-5,TRBV11-2,NA,TRBD1,CASSLDIGQGFDQYF,TGTGCCAGCAGCTTAGATATAGGACAGGGGTTTGATCAGTACTTC
TRBJ2-5,TRBV7-9,few,NA,CASSPSEGHLQETQYF,TGTGCCAGCAGCCCTTCGGAGGGACACCTACAAGAGACCCAGTACTTC
TRBJ2-7,TRBV12-5,NA,NA,CASGAGPSYEQYF,TGTGCTAGTGGGGCAGGGCCTTCCTACGAGCAGTACTTC
TRBJ1-2,TRBV6-1,few,NA,CASRPSGDSYGYTF,TGTGCCAGCAGACCCTCCGGGGACTCCTATGGCTACACCTTC
TRBJ2-4,TRBV24-1,NA,TRBD1,CATSDLTGQGDVGKNIQYF,TGTGCCACCAGTGATTTGACGGGACAGGGGGACGTCGGCAAAAACATTCAGTACTTC
TRBJ2-3,TRBV9,few,NA,CASSVESVSGTQYF,TGTGCCAGCAGCGTAGAATCTGTGTCGGGTACGCAGTATTTT
TRBJ2-5,TRBV29-1,few,TRBD2,CSVETSTETQYF,TGCAGCGTAGAGACTAGCACTGAGACCCAGTACTTC
TRBJ2-1,TRBV29-1,NA,TRBD2,CSVDWVSGSGRSSYNEQFF,TGCAGCGTTGACTGGGTTAGCGGGAGCGGTAGGAGCTCCTACAATGAGCAGTTCTTC
TRBJ1-1,TRBV15,few,NA,CATSRDLWGRDRVRNTEAFF,TGTGCCACCAGCAGAGATCTGTGGGGCCGTGACCGGGTTAGGAACACTGAAGCTTTCTTT
TRBJ2-3,TRBV15,few,NA,CATSDTGFGTDTQYF,TGTGCCACCAGCGATACAGGGTTTGGCACAGATACGCAGTATTTT
TRBJ2-1,TRBV18,few,TRBD2,CASSRIAGGNEQFF,TGTGCCAGCTCACGGATAGCGGGAGGGAATGAGCAGTTCTTC